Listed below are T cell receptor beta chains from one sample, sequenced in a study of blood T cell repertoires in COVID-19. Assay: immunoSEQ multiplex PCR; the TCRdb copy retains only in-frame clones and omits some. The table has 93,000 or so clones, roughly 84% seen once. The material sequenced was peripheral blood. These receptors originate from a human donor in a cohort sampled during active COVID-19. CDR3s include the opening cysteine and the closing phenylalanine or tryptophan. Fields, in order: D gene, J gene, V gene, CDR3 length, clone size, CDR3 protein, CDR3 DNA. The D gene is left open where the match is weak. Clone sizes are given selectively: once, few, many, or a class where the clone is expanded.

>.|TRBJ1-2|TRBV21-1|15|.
CASTSNLAGGYGYTF
TGTGCCAGCACCTCTAACCTGGCAGGGGGTTATGGCTACACCTTC
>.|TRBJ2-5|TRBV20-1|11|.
CSAPREETQYF
TGCAGTGCACCAAGGGAGGAGACCCAGTACTTC
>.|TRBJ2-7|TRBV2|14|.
CASRVAESSYEQYF
TGTGCCAGCAGGGTAGCGGAGAGCTCCTACGAGCAGTACTTC
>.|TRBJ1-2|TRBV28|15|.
CASSEPRGRRDGYTF
TGTGCCAGCAGCGAACCGCGGGGGCGAAGGGATGGCTACACCTTC
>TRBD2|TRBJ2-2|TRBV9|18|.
CASSAILAGGRHTGELFF
TGTGCCAGCAGCGCCATTTTAGCGGGAGGGCGACACACCGGGGAGCTGTTTTTT
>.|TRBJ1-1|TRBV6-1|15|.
CASSESWTPNTEAFF
TGTGCCAGCAGTGAAAGCTGGACACCGAACACTGAAGCTTTCTTT
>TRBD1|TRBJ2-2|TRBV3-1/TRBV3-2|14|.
CASSRDRTTGELFF
TGTGCCAGCAGCCGGGACAGAACTACCGGGGAGCTGTTTTTT
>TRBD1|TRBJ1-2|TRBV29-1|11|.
CSVGQGYGYTF
TGCAGCGTAGGACAGGGATATGGCTACACCTTC
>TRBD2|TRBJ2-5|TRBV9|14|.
CASSTSGNQQTQYF
TGTGCCAGCAGTACTAGCGGGAACCAGCAGACCCAGTACTTC
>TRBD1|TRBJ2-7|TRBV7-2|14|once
CASRARTGDYEQYF
TGTGCCAGCAGAGCCCGGACAGGGGACTACGAGCAGTACTTC
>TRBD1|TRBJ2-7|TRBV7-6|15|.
CASSSRQGAGYEQYF
TGTGCCAGCAGCTCACGACAGGGGGCTGGCTACGAGCAGTACTTC
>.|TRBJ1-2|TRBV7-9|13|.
CASSLSTGSDYTF
TGTGCCAGCAGCTTAAGTACGGGGTCGGACTACACCTTC
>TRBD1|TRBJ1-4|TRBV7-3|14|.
CASSLWTGAEKLFF
TGTGCCAGCAGCTTATGGACAGGGGCTGAAAAACTGTTTTTT
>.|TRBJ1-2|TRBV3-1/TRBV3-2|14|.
CASSHLDTGRGYTF
TGTGCCAGCAGCCACCTTGACACAGGGCGCGGCTACACCTTC
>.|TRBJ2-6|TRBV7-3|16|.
CASSLYQGTGANVLTF
TGTGCCAGCAGCTTATATCAGGGGACTGGGGCCAACGTCCTGACTTTC
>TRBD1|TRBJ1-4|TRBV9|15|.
CASSVAGGAGEKLFF
TGTGCCAGCAGCGTAGCAGGGGGCGCAGGTGAAAAACTGTTTTTT